This record looks at one TCR beta chain sequence and its context. The data originate from a study of cytomegalovirus exposure and HLA in healthy donors. Amplification used 60 Vbeta primers and 13 Jbeta primers. TCRdb's table, derived via immunoSEQ multiplex PCR, lists solely in-frame clones and lacks some. Here the sample spans approximately 200,000 clones, roughly four fifths being singletons. The clonotype was recovered from a woman aged 25 to 45 in good health and CMV-seropositive. The sequenced material came from PBMCs.

This CDR3 is CASSLAPTGGIYEQYF. CDR3 DNA sequence: TGTGCCAGCAGCTTGGCCCCGACAGGGGGGATCTACGAGCAGTACTTC. The V and J genes are TRBV5-4 and TRBJ2-7, with 9 bases aligning to TRBD1. The CDR3 has 16 amino acids. Unmatched junction bases numbered 7, after V lost 0 bases and J lost 3 bases. Germline V lookup: CDR1 SGHNT, CDR2 YYREEE (reference sequence).